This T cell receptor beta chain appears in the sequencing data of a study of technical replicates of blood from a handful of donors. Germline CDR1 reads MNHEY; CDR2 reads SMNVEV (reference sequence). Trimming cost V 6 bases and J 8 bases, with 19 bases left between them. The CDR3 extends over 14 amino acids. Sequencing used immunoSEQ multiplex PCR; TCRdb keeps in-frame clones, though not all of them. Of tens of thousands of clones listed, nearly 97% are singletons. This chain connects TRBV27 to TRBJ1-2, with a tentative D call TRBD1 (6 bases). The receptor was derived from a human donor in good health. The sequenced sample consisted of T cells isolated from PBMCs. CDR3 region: CASRDTGKTSGYTF. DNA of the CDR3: TGTGCCAGCAGGGATACAGGGAAGACTAGCGGCTACACCTTC.